The rows below give T cell receptor beta chains drawn from one sample of a study of blood T cell repertoires in COVID-19. TCRdb keeps only in-frame clones here, not all; method: immunoSEQ multiplex PCR. Of about 58,000 clones in the sample, about 77% were seen once. Sequenced sample: peripheral blood. The receptor source for this set is a human donor in a cohort sampled during active COVID-19. Each CDR3 is given with its conserved first and last residue.

v_gene,len,CDR3aa
TRBV18,18,CASSQLGSGQYPGNTIYF
TRBV7-2,15,CASTSETGQFYEQYF
TRBV28,15,CASSPPTGLGYGYTF
TRBV10-3,16,CAISGLAGGTYNEQFF
TRBV19,15,CASSADRGASNIQYF
TRBV7-2,16,CASSWADIGVGGELFF
TRBV19,18,CASTALPGGGANTGELFF
TRBV5-1,18,CASSLSGRGRGGTGELFF
TRBV12-3/TRBV12-4,13,CASSLGQPGEAFF
TRBV12-3/TRBV12-4,13,CASKPRDGGDAFF
TRBV27,15,CASSQQTGRSGELFF
TRBV3-1/TRBV3-2,14,CASSQVRGPETQYF
TRBV7-8,16,CASSGRTSGGTDTQYF
TRBV6-2/TRBV6-3,14,CASSRQGAYQPQHF
TRBV28,13,CASSNRGEETQYF
TRBV7-9,13,CASSLGGGLGYTF
TRBV24-1,17,CATSDSAGSGRADEQFF
TRBV7-6,15,CASSLGGGAYNEQFF
TRBV5-1,14,CASSLAVSGNTIYF
TRBV19,12,CASRGGSLPQHF
TRBV5-1,13,CASSWGQAVEQYF
TRBV12-5,15,CASGHPTGINTEAFF
TRBV6-5,15,CASSPGTSDTDTQYF
TRBV6-2/TRBV6-3,15,CASSVGQSSNQPQHF
TRBV4-3,14,CASSQEQANEKLFF
TRBV19,15,CASSTQTGFASPLHF
TRBV10-2,15,CASSETGRSSYEQYF
TRBV4-1,15,CASSAGRGSTDTQYF
TRBV18,15,CASSLRDYPQETQYF
TRBV4-3,14,CASSQDPQRGQAFF
TRBV18,14,CASSPLQGETEAFF
TRBV11-2,16,CASSLNRERSTGELFF
TRBV5-1,16,CASSALAGGPAETQYF
TRBV9,15,CASSVTGGPNQPQHF
TRBV19,14,CASSRTRGTGELFF
TRBV5-4,16,CASSFGGTDRGYGAFF
TRBV7-9,11,CASSLSGELFF
TRBV18,17,CASSPPVAGEHTGELFF
TRBV28,14,CASSPGVSNQPQHF
TRBV5-4,15,CASSPDRQGANVLTF
TRBV6-1,13,CASSEQGWDEQFF
TRBV19,15,CASNVGSGGANEQFF
TRBV7-2,15,CASSPTGASSYGYTF
TRBV3-1/TRBV3-2,19,CASSQVWASGLSSYNEQFF
TRBV5-1,13,CASSFAGGYEQYF
TRBV15,13,CATSGLANSPLHF
TRBV6-2/TRBV6-3,15,CASSFLDREKDTQYF
TRBV29-1,14,CSVAPPGDYNEQFF
TRBV5-1,15,CASSLGTANTDTQYF